A single sample gave rise to the 2 T cell receptor beta chains below, sequenced in a study of graft-versus-host responses after intestinal transplantation. Assay used: immunoSEQ multiplex PCR; TCRdb lists only in-frame clones, some missing. This sample carries about 86,000 clones, about 87% of them seen once, and the ten largest clones take around 0.3%. Their antigens are not known. Specimen: unstimulated CD4+ T cells sorted from spleen or lymph node cells, collected before transplant. Receptors originate from a human donor who was the organ donor for an intestinal transplant.

The chain recombines TRBV10-3 with TRBJ2-3, with TRBD2 as a possible D gene (6 bases). This CDR3 contains 17 residues. CDR1 and CDR2 (germline): ENHRY, SYGVKD. The V gene lost 6 bases and the J gene lost 1 base, with 20 bases spanning the gap. CDR3 protein: CAISATIAVFGTDTQYF. CDR3 DNA sequence: TGTGCCATCAGCGCCACTATAGCGGTGTTTGGCACAGATACGCAGTATTTT.

The chain joins TRBV11-2 to TRBJ2-7, with D hard to call. Between the trimmed V and J ends, which lost 3 bases and 1 base, there was a span of 10 bases. Germline CDR1 and CDR2: SGHAT and FQNNGV. CDR3 length: 14 residues. For the CDR3, the DNA is TGTGCCAGCAGCTTGATGGCAGGTTCCTACGAGCAGTACTTC. As protein: CASSLMAGSYEQYF. Full variable domain (outside the CDR3, taken from reference TRBV11-2 and TRBJ2-7): EAGVAQSPRYKIIEKRQSVAFWCNPISGHATLYWYQQILGQGPKLLIQFQNNGVVDDSQLPKDRFSAERLKGVDSTLKIQPAKLEDSAVYLCASSLMAGSYEQYFGPGTRLTVT.